This TCR beta chain was documented in a study of T cell responses to AZD1222 COVID-19 vaccine. TCRdb's copy holds only in-frame clones and misses some; the assay was immunoSEQ multiplex PCR. Here the sample spans around 130,000 clones, more than 85% being singletons. This clone was observed a few times. The receptor was isolated from an adult in good health. Specimen: peripheral blood, collected on day 0 of AZD1222 vaccination.

CDR3 DNA: TGTGCCAGCAGTCCCCCCGGGGGGAGGATCACCGGGGAGCTGTTTTTT. The encoded protein is CASSPPGGRITGELFF. The chain couples TRBV28 to TRBJ2-2; 7 bases are a match to TRBD2. The CDR3 extends over 16 amino acids. V lost 5 bases and J lost 4; bases outside the gene matches: 10. CDR1 MDHEN and CDR2 SYDVKM come from the germline V gene.